This T cell receptor beta chain is drawn from a study of blood T cell repertoires in COVID-19. Study in general: From T cells, B-cell-depleted T cells, or PBMCs came the material, which was cDNA or gDNA.

Sequenced by immunoSEQ multiplex PCR; TCRdb stores in-frame clones only, minus some. Of roughly 250,000 clones listed, about nine tenths were seen once; the top ten hold roughly 4%. With V trimmed by 3 bases and J by 2 bases, 8 bases remained unmatched. CDR3 length equals 16 residues. Germline V lookup: CDR1 KGHSH, CDR2 LQKENI. The chain links TRBV18 to TRBJ2-3; 7 bases match TRBD1. The sample consisted of peripheral blood. This TCR derives from a man aged 55 to 70 who had recovered from COVID-19. CDR3 DNA: TGTGCCAGCTCACCGCTTTCCGGGACAGTCACAGATACGCAGTATTTT. Translating it yields CASSPLSGTVTDTQYF.